The sequence of this TCR beta chain was determined in a study of T cells in Graves' hyperthyroidism and ophthalmopathy (dated by TCRdb to between 2019 and 2020). Regarding the study in general: Peripheral blood was collected at initial diagnosis, before any treatment. After sampling, hyperthyroidism patients received methimazole starting at 30 mg daily, and ophthalmopathy patients received high-dose intravenous methylprednisolone. An independent validation cohort of around 19 hyperthyroidism patients and roughly 16 patients who later progressed to ophthalmopathy tested prospective prediction of ophthalmopathy. In several Graves' hyperthyroidism patients, the study also compared T-cell repertoires from thyroid tissue with T-cell repertoires from blood. For training and testing, the 95 to 100 patients in the discovery cohort were randomly divided in a 7:3 ratio. To identify TCR V-J signatures that set the groups apart, the researchers used a discovery cohort of about a hundred patients, made up of around 42 with Graves' ophthalmopathy and about 55 with stable Graves' hyperthyroidism. According to the paper, TCR Vbeta CDR3 sequencing was carried out on over 130 peripheral blood samples, which came from some 41 ophthalmopathy, under 85 hyperthyroidism and about 17 progressor patients.

The CDR3 goes from the cysteine to the phenylalanine over 19 residues. Of the read, only the CDR3 DNA is kept; its 57 bases are in frame from base 1. CDR1 and CDR2 were assigned from the germline V gene (reference sequence) as MNHNY and SVGAGI. V is cut back by 0 bases and J by 10 bases, with 12 bases in the junction unmatched. A patient counted as having stable Graves' hyperthyroidism if no progression to ophthalmopathy occurred over 18 months of follow-up. The hyperthyroidism patients were between 18 and 65 years old and newly diagnosed, with a disease duration of less than 2 months. Exclusion was applied to patients with uncontrolled infections, other autoimmune diseases, pregnancy or lactation. Diagnoses were established on the basis of clinical symptoms, serum thyroxine and TRAb, thyroid ultrasound, and orbital computed tomography. PBMCs were isolated from approximately 10 ml of fresh peripheral blood by Ficoll-Paque density gradient centrifugation. Total RNA was extracted using Trizol reagent, and RNA quality was assessed on an Agilent 2100 Bioanalyzer.

The full study reports these points: In validation, the model predicted progression to ophthalmopathy with 65% to 71% sensitivity and over 72% specificity, a median of 6.5 months before onset. Most expanded thyroid clonotypes (frequency above 0.001) were also detected in blood, suggesting blood repertoires may reflect thyroid immune responses. Sample size was not statistically predetermined, and investigators were not blinded to group allocation. In cross-validation, a model built on a 13 V-J signature told ophthalmopathy apart from stable hyperthyroidism with 87.88% sensitivity and 81% to 82% specificity, and in testing the same model reached 80%/75%.

This clonotype was observed a handful of times. The antigen this receptor binds is unknown. No quality values exist for individual bases; no much larger clone is one base distant. The TCR beta CDR3 regions were amplified from RNA transcripts. A first-round RT-PCR of the TCR CDR3 used the HTBI primer set with the Qiagen OneStep RT-PCR kit. A second multiplex PCR round built the libraries, followed by size selection and purification. Paired-end sequencing of the libraries was performed with 100 bp reads on an Illumina HiSeq2000. Per the original workflow: SOAPnuke was used to process the raw data, throwing out any read that contained adapters or uncalled bases, had a mean Phred below 15, or lacked an exact constant-primer or identifier match. COPE v1.2.5 was used to merge the high-quality paired reads, and each unique nucleotide sequence was defined as a clonotype. MiTCR v1.1 was used to align the clonotypes against IMGT TRBV, TRBD and TRBJ reference segments. Analysis was restricted to V-J combinations with a frequency above 0.0001, which covered roughly 99% of repertoires. A TCS score was defined as the ratio between F50 (clonal expansion) and ExV (chaos), using BLOSUM62-based TCRdist between CDR3 peptides within each V-J. Welch's t-statistics and random forest reduced roughly 540 V-J features to about 12, which were used in a naive Bayes classifier (R e1071). TCRdb cleaned the public reads at Q25 with fastp, built clones with MiXCR and kept in-frame beta chains. One record per CDR3 amino acid sequence lists the most common genes and DNA. These V and J calls originate from TCRdb's pipeline instead of the authors' own analysis. The sample has 500,000 to 750,000 distinct CDR3 sequences on record, about 15% of them singletons. The top ten clonotypes cover about 7% of the sample.

The sequencing sample was made of blood. Recombination linked TRBV6-6 to TRBJ2-1; TRBD2 fits 16 bases in the junction. This receptor was identified in a woman in her twenties or thirties with Graves' hyperthyroidism. The nucleotide sequence reads as follows: TGTGCCAGCAGTTACTCTGGGACTAGCGGGAGGGCCCGTGTGATGGAGCAGTTCTTC. It is translated as CASSYSGTSGRARVMEQFF.